Reported below is one T cell receptor beta chain. The antigen remains unidentified. Donors comprised healthy HIV-negative adults lacking recent acute infections or vaccinations. The study drew all its donors from Caucasian adults living in Nashville, Tennessee. CDR3 length: 14 residues. After removal of 3 bases from V and 9 bases from J, the junction contained 3 bases not matched to a gene. Germline CDR1 reads MDHEN; CDR2 reads SYDVKM. This record belongs to a study of shared clonotypes between healthy human individuals. About 30,000 T cell genomes, or 200 ng DNA, went into the sorted-subset replicate PCRs. TCRdb's copy holds only in-frame clones and misses some; the assay was immunoSEQ multiplex PCR. Of approximately 99,000 clones in the sample, about 63% are singletons; the top ten hold over 20%. General study results and limits: In the sorted subsets, rarefaction showed sequencing was incomplete despite large depth.

The TCR originated in a woman aged 25-40 years in good health. Sequenced sample: memory CD8+ T cells sorted from blood. Subset specified: CD45RO+ cells pooled with CCR7-negative TemRA cells. The chain combines TRBV28 with TRBJ2-1, with 12 nucleotides matching TRBD2. Written as DNA, the CDR3 is TGTGCCAGCAGTTTGACTAGCGGGAGAGGTGAGCAGTTCTTC. This encodes CASSLTSGRGEQFF.